This T cell receptor (beta chain) comes out of a study of T-cell memory formation after mild COVID-19. Study in general: Most TCR clusters belonged to a single donor.

This clonotype was detected only a few times. The antigen remains unidentified. After 5'RACE with constant-segment primers, TCR alpha and TCR beta cDNA libraries carrying sample barcodes and UMIs were obtained. One entry per CDR3 protein, called by TCRdb with MiXCR from the 5' RACE reads. Among 190,000 or so distinct CDR3 sequences listed, roughly 23% were seen once. Per germline, CDR1 MNHEY and CDR2 SVGAGI. V lost 2 bases and J lost 8, with 12 bases in between. The CDR3 extends over 13 amino acids. Study-level findings and limits: A subset of responding clones appeared in pre-infection memory, suggesting cross-reactive memory joined.

Sequenced material: PBMCs or a T cell subset sorted from them (not recorded which). This sequence originates from an adult woman who had mild COVID-19 (a few samples of this study predate the infection). Cell type and time point are not known. The rearrangement links TRBV6-5 to TRBJ1-1; no reliable D call. CDR3 residues: CASSYARGREAFF. DNA for the CDR3: TGTGCCAGCAGTTACGCGAGAGGGCGAGAAGCTTTCTTT.